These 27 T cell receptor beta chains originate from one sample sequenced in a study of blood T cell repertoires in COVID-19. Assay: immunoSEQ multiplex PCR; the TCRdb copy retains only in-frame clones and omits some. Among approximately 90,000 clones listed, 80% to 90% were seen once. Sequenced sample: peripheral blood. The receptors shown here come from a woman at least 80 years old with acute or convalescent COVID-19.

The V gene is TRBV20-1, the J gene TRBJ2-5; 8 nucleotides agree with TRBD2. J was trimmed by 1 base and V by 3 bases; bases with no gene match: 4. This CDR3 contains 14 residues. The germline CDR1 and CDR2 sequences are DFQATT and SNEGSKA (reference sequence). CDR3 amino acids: CSASLAGSQETQYF. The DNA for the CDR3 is TGCAGTGCTAGTCTAGCGGGCTCCCAAGAGACCCAGTACTTC.

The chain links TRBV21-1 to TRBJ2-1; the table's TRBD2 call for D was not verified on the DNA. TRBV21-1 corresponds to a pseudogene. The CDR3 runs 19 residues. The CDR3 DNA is TGTGCCAGCAGCAAAGGAGGGGGAGAGCGGGGGAGCTCCTACAATGAGCAGTTCTTC. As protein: CASSKGGGERGSSYNEQFF.

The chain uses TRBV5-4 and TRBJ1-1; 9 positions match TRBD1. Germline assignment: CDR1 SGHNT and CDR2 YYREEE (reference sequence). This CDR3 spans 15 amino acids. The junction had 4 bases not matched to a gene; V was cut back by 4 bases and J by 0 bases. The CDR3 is CASSQGTGMNTEAFF. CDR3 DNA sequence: TGTGCCAGCAGCCAGGGGACAGGGATGAACACTGAAGCTTTCTTT.

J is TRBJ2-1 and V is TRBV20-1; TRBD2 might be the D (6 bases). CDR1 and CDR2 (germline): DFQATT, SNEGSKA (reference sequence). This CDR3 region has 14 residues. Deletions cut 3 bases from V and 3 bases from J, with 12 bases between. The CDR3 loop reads CSASSGAYYNEQFF. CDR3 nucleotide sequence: TGCAGTGCTAGTTCGGGAGCGTACTACAATGAGCAGTTCTTC.

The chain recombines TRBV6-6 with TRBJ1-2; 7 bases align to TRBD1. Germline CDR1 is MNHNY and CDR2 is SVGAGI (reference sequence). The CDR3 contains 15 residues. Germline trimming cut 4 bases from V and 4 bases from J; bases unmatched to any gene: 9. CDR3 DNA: TGTGCCAGCAGTTCCACCGGGACAGCCTTCTATGGCTACACCTTC. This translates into CASSSTGTAFYGYTF.

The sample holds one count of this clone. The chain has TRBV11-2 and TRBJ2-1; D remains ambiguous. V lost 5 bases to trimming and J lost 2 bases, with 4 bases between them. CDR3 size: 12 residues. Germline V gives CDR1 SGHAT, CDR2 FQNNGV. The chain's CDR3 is CASSLPYNEQFF. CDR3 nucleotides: TGTGCCAGCAGCCTCCCCTACAATGAGCAGTTCTTC.

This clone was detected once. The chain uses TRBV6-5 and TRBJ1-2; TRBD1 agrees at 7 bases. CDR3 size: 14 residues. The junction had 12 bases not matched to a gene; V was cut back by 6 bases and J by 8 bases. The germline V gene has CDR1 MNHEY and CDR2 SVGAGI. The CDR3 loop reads CASRPRDRLWGYTF. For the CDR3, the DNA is TGTGCCAGCAGACCAAGGGACAGACTCTGGGGCTACACCTTC.

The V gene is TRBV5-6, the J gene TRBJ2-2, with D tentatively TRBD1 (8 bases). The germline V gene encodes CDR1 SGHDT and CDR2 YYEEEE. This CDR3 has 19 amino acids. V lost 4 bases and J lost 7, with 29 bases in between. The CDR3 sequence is CASSGGTGWARGGYGELFF. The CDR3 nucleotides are TGTGCCAGCAGCGGAGGGACAGGATGGGCTCGGGGAGGGTACGGGGAGCTGTTTTTT.

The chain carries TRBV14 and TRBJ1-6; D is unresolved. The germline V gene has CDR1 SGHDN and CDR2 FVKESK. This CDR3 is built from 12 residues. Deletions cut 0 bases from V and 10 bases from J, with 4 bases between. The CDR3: CASSQDRSPLHF. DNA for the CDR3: TGTGCCAGCAGCCAAGATCGGTCACCCCTCCACTTT.

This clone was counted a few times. As DNA, the CDR3 is TGTGCCAGCAGCTTAGAGGGACTAGCGGGTGGAGAGCAGTTCTTC. It yields the protein CASSLEGLAGGEQFF. The chain recombines TRBV7-9 with TRBJ2-1, with TRBD2 identical over 12 bases. V shed 1 base, J shed 10 bases, and the junction held 5 bases outside the gene matches. CDR1 and CDR2 from the germline V gene are SEHNR and FQNEAQ (reference sequence). The CDR3 consists of 15 residues.

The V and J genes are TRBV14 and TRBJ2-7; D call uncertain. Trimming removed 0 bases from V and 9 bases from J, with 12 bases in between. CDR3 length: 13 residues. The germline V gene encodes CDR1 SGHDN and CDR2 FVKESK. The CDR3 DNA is TGTGCCAGCAGCCAAGATCGAGGTGGCGCGCAGTACTTC. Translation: CASSQDRGGAQYF. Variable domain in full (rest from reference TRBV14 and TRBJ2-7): EAGVTQFPSHSVIEKGQTVTLRCDPISGHDNLYWYRRVMGKEIKFLLHFVKESKQDESGMPNNRFLAERTGGTYSTLKVQPAELEDSGVYFCASSQDRGGAQYFGPGTRLTVT.

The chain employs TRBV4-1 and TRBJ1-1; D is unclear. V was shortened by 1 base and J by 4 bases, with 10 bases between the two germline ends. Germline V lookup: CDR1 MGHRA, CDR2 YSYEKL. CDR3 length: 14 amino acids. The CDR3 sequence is CASSQVQMSTEAFF. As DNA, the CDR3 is TGCGCCAGCAGCCAAGTACAGATGAGCACTGAAGCTTTCTTT.

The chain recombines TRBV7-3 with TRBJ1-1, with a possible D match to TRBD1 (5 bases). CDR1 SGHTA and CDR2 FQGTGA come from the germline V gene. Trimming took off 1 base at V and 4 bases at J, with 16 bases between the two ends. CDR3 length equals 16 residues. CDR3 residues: CASSLKTAGPGTEAFF. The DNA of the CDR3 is TGTGCCAGCAGCTTAAAAACGGCAGGGCCTGGCACTGAAGCTTTCTTT.

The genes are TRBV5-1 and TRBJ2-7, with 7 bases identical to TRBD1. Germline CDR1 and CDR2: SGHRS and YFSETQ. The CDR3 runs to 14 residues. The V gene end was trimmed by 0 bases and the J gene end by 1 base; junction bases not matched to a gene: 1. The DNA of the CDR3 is TGCGCCAGCAGCTTGGGGGACAGATCCTACGAGCAGTACTTC. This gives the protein CASSLGDRSYEQYF.

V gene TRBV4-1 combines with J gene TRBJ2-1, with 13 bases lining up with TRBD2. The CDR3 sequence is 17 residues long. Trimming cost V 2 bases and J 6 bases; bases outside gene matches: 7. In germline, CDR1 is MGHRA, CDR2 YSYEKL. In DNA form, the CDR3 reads TGCGCCAGCAGCCAAATACTAGCGGGAGGGCCCATCAATGAGCAGTTCTTC. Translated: CASSQILAGGPINEQFF.

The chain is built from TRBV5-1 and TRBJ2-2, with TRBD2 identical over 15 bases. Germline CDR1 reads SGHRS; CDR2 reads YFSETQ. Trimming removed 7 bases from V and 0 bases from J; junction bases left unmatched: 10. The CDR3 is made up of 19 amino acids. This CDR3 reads CASRGGLAGGAANTGELFF. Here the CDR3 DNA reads TGCGCCAGCCGAGGGGGACTAGCGGGAGGCGCCGCGAACACCGGGGAGCTGTTTTTT.

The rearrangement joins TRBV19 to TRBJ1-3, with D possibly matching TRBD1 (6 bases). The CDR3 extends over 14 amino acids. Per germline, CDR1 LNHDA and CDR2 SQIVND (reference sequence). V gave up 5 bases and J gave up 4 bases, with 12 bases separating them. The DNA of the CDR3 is TGTGCCAGTAGTCCGACAGGAGCCGGAAACACCATATATTTT. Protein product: CASSPTGAGNTIYF.

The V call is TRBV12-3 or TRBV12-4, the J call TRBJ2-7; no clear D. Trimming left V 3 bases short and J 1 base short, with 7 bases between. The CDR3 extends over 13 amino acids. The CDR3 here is CASSFGQSYEQYF. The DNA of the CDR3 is TGTGCCAGCAGTTTTGGGCAGTCCTACGAGCAGTACTTC.

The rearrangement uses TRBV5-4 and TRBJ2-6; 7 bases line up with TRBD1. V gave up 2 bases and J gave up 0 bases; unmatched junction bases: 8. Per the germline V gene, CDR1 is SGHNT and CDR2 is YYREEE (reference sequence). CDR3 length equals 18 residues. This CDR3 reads CASSLGDRGASGANVLTF. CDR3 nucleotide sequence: TGTGCCAGCAGCTTAGGGGACAGAGGGGCCTCTGGGGCCAACGTCCTGACTTTC.

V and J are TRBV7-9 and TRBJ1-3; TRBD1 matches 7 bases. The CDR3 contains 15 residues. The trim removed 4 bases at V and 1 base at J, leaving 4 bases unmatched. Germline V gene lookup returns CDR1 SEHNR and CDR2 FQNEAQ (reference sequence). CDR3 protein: CASSSKGQSGNTIYF. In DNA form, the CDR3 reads TGTGCCAGCAGCTCGAAGGGACAGTCTGGAAACACCATATATTTT.

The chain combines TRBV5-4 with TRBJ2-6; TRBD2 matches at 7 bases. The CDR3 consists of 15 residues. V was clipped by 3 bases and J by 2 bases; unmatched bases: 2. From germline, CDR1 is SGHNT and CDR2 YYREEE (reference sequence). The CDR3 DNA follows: TGTGCCAGCAGCTGGGGGGGAACTGGGGCCAACGTCCTGACTTTC. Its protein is CASSWGGTGANVLTF. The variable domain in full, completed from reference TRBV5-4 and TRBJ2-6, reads ETGVTQSPTHLIKTRGQQVTLRCSSQSGHNTVSWYQQALGQGPQFIFQYYREEENGRGNFPPRFSGLQFPNYSSELNVNALELDDSALYLCASSWGGTGANVLTFGAGSRLTVL.

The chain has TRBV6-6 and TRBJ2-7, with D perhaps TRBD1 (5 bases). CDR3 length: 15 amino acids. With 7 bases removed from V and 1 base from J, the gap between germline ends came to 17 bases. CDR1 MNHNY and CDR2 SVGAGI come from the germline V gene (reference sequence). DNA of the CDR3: TGTGCCAGCACCCCAATAAGGGGAAGTTCCTACGAGCAGTACTTC. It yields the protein CASTPIRGSSYEQYF.

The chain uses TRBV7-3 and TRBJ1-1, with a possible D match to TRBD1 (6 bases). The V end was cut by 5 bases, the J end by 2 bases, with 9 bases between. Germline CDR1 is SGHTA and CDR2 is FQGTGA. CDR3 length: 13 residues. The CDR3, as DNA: TGTGCCAGCAGCGAACAGGGTAACACTGAAGCTTTCTTT. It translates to CASSEQGNTEAFF.

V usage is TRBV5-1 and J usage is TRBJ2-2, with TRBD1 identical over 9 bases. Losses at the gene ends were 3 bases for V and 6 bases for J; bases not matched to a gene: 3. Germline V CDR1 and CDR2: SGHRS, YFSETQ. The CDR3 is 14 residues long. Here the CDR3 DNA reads TGCGCCAGCAGCTCGGGACAGGGTTCCGGGGAGCTGTTTTTT. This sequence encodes CASSSGQGSGELFF.

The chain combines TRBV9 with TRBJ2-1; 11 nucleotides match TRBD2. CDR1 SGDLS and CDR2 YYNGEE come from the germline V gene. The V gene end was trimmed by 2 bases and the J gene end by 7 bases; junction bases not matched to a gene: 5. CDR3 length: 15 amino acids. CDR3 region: CASSVIAGGPNEQFF. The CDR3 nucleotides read TGTGCCAGCAGCGTCATAGCGGGGGGGCCTAATGAGCAGTTCTTC. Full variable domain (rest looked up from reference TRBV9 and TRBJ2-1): DSGVTQTPKHLITATGQRVTLRCSPRSGDLSVYWYQQSLDQGLQFLIQYYNGEERAKGNILERFSAQQFPDLHSELNLSSLELGDSALYFCASSVIAGGPNEQFFGPGTRLTVL.

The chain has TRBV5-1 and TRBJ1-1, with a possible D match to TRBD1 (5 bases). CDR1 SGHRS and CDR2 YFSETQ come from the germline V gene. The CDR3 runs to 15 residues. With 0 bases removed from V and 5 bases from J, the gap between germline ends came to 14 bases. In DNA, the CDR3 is TGCGCCAGCAGCTTGGGAGGTCGCAGGGTGACTGAAGCTTTCTTT. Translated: CASSLGGRRVTEAFF.

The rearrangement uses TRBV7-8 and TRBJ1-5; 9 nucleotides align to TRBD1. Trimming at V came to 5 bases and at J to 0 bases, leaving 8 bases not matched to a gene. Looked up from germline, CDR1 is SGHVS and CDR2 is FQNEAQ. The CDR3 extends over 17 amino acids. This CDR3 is CASSQDRGTYSNQPQHF. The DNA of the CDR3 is TGTGCCAGCAGCCAAGACAGGGGGACTTATAGCAATCAGCCCCAGCATTTT.